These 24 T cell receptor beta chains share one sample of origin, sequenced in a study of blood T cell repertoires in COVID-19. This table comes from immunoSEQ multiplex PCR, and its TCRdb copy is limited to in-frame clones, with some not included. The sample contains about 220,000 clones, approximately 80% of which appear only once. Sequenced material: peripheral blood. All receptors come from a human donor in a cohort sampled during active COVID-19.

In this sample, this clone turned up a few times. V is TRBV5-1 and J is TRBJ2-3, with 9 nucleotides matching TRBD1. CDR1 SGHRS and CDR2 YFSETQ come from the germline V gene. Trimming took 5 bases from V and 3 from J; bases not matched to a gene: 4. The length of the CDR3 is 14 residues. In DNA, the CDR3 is TGCGCCAGCAGTACAGGGGGCGTTACAGATACGCAGTATTTT. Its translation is CASSTGGVTDTQYF.

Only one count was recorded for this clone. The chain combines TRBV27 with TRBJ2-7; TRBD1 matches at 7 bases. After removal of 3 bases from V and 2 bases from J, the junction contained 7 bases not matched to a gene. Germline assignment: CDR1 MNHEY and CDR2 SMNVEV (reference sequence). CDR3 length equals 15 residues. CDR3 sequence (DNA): TGTGCCAGCAGTTTCTCCGGGACAGAGCCCTACGAGCAGTACTTC. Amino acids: CASSFSGTEPYEQYF.

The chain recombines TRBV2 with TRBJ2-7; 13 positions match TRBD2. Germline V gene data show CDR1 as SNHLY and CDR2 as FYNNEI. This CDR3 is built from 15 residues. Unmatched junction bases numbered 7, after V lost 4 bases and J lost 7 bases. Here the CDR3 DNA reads TGTGCCAGCAGTGTAACTAGCGGGGGGGTTTGGGAGCAGTACTTC. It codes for CASSVTSGGVWEQYF.

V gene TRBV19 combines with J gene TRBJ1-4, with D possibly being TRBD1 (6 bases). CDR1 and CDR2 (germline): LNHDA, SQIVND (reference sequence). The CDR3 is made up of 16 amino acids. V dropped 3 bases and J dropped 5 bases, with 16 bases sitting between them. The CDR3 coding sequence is TGTGCCAGTAGTATGGGGGCCAGCGGAATCAATGAAAAACTGTTTTTT. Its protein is CASSMGASGINEKLFF.

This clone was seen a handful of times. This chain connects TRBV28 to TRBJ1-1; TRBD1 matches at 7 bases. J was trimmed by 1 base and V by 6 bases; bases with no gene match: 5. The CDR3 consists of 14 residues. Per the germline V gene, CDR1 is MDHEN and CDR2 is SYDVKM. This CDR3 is CASSLGDRNTEAFF. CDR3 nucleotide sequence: TGTGCCAGCAGCCTGGGGGACAGGAACACTGAAGCTTTCTTT.

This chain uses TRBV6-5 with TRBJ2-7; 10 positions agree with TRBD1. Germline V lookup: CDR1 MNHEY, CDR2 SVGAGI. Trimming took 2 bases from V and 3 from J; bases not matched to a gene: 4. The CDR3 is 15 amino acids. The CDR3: CASSYVDRGHYEQYF. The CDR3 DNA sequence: TGTGCCAGCAGTTACGTCGACAGGGGGCACTACGAGCAGTACTTC.

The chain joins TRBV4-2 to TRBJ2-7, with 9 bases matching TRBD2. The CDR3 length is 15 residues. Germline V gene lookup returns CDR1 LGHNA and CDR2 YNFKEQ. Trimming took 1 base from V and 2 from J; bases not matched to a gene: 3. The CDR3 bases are TGTGCCAGCAGCCAAGGACTAGCGGTCACCTACGAGCAGTACTTC. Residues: CASSQGLAVTYEQYF.

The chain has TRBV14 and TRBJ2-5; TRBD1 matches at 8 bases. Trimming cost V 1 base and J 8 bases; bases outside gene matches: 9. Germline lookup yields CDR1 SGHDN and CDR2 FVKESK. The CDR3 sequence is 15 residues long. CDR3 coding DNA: TGTGCCAGCAGCCAAGTTAACAGGGGGGTGAATACCCAGTACTTC. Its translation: CASSQVNRGVNTQYF.

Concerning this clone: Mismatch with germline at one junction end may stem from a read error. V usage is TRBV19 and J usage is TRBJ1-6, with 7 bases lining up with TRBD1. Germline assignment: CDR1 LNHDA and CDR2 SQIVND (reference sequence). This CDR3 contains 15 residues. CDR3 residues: CASSLDRDLNSPLHF. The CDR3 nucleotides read TGTGCCAGTAGTTTAGACAGGGATCTTAATTCACCCCTCCACTTT.

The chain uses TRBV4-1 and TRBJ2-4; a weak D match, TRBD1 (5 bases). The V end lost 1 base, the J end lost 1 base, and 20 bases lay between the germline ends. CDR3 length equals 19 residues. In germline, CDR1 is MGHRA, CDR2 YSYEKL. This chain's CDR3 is CASSQVVIQKAGAKNIQYF. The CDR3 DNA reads TGCGCCAGCAGCCAAGTCGTAATTCAAAAGGCAGGGGCCAAAAACATTCAGTACTTC.

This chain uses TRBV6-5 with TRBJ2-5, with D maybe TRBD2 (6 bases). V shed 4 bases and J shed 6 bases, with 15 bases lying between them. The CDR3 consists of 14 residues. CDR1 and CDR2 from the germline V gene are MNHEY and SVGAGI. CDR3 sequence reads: CASSLRLETKTQYF. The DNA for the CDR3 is TGTGCCAGCAGTTTACGACTAGAAACGAAGACCCAGTACTTC.

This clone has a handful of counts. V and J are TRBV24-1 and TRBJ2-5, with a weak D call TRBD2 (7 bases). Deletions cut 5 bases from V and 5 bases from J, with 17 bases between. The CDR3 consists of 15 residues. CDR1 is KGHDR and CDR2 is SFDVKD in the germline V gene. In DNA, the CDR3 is TGTGCCACCAGTGGTACCGTGGGGGGGCGGGAGACCCAGTACTTC. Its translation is CATSGTVGGRETQYF.

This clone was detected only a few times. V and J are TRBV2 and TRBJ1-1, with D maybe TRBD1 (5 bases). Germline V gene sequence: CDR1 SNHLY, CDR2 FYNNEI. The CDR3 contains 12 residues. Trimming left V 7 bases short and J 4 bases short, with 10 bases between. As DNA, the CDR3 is TGTGCCAGCACCAGGGATGTCACTGAAGCTTTCTTT. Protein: CASTRDVTEAFF.

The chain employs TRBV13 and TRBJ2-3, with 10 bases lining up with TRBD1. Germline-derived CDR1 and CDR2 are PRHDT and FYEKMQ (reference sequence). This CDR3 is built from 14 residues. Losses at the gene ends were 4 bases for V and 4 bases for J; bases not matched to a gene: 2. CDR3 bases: TGTGCCAGCAGCTACGGACAGGGGGCAGATACGCAGTATTTT. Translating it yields CASSYGQGADTQYF.

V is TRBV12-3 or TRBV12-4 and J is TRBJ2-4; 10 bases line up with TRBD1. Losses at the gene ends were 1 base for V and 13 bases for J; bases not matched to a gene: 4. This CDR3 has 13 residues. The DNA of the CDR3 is TGTGCCAGCAGTTTAGTAGACAGGGGGCTGCAGTACTTC. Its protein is CASSLVDRGLQYF.

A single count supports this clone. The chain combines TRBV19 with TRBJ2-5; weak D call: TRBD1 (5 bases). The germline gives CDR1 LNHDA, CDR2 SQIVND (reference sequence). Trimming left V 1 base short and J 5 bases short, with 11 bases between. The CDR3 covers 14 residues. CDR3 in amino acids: CASSIGPAGETQYF. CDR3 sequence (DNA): TGTGCCAGTAGTATAGGGCCGGCAGGGGAGACCCAGTACTTC.

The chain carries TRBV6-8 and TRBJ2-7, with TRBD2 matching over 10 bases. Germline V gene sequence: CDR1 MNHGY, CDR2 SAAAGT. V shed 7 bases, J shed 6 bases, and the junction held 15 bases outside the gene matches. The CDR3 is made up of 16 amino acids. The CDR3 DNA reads TGTGCCAGCAACCCCCCCCAGCGGGAGGGCCCTCCCGAGCAGTACTTC. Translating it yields CASNPPQREGPPEQYF.

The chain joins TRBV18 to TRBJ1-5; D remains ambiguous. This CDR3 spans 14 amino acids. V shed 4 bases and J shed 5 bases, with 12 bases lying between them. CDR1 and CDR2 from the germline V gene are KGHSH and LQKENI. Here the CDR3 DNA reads TGTGCCAGCTCACGAGGGCCGAGGGATCAGCCCCAGCATTTT. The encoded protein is CASSRGPRDQPQHF.

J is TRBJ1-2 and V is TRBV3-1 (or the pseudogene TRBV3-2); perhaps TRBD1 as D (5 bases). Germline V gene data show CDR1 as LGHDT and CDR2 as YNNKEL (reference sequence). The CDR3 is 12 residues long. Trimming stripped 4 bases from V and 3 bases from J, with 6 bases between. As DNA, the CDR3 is TGTGCCAGCAGCCCGGGGGACTATGGCTACACCTTC. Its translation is CASSPGDYGYTF.

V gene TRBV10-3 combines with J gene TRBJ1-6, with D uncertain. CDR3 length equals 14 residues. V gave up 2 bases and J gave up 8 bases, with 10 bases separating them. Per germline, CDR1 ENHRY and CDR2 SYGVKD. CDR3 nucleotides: TGTGCCATCAGTGAGGGTACGGGATATTCACCCCTCCACTTT. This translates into CAISEGTGYSPLHF.

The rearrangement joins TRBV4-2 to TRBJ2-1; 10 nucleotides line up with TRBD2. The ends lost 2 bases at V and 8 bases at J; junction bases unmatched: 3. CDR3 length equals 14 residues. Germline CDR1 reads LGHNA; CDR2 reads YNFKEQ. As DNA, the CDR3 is TGTGCCAGCAGCCAAAGACTAGCGGGCGATGAGCAGTTCTTC. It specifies CASSQRLAGDEQFF.

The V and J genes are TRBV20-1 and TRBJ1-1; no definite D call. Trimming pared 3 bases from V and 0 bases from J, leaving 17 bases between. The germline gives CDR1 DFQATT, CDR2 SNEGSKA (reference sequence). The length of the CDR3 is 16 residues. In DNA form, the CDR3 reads TGCAGTGCTAGTGGGAGTTTTACGAATATGAACACTGAAGCTTTCTTT. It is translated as CSASGSFTNMNTEAFF.

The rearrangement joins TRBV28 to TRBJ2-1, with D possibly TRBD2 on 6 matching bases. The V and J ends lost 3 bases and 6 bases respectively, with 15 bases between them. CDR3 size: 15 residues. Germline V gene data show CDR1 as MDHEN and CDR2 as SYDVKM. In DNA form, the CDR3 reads TGTGCCAGCAGTTTCCCGGGAGTCTTAGTCAATGAGCAGTTCTTC. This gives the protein CASSFPGVLVNEQFF. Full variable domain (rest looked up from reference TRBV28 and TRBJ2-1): DVKVTQSSRYLVKRTGEKVFLECVQDMDHENMFWYRQDPGLGLRLIYFSYDVKMKEKGDIPEGYSVSREKKERFSLILESASTNQTSMYLCASSFPGVLVNEQFFGPGTRLTVL.

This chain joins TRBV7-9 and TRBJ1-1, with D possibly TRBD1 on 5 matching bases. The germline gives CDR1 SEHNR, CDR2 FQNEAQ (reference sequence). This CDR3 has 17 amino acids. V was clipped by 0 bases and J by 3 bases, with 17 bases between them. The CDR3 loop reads CASSLAPGTSGDTEAFF. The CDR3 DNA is TGTGCCAGCAGCTTAGCCCCCGGGACCAGCGGGGACACTGAAGCTTTCTTT.